This T cell receptor beta chain comes out of a study of T cells after yellow fever vaccination. Study-wide points: Only a small proportion of the clonotypes turned up in both the CD4 and the CD8 compartments, likely arising from convergent recombination.

Regarding this clonotype: Its specificity is unknown.

TCRdb recomputed calls from the 5' RACE reads with MiXCR, one row per CDR3 protein. The sample records about 220,000 distinct CDR3 sequences, less than 3.5% being singletons. Germline CDR1 SGHRS, CDR2 YFSETQ. The junction had 6 bases not matched to a gene; V was cut back by 6 bases and J by 0 bases. This CDR3 has 16 amino acids. This specimen was CD4+ T cells sorted from PBMCs, taken 10 days after the yellow fever booster vaccination. The chain employs TRBV5-1 and TRBJ2-1; 10 positions match TRBD2. This clonotype was obtained from a man younger than 35 who received the YFV17D yellow fever vaccine. The CDR3 reads CASMSGGDSSYNEQFF. In DNA form, the CDR3 reads TGCGCCAGCATGAGCGGGGGGGATAGCTCCTACAATGAGCAGTTCTTC.